One and the same sample provided the 27 T cell receptor beta chains below, sequenced in a study of neurological immune-mediated disorders. TCRdb re-derived calls from the 5' RACE reads in MiXCR, one entry per CDR3 protein. The data contain 40,000 to 50,000 distinct CDR3 sequences, around 10% of them singletons. The sample comprised PBMCs. The receptors come from a woman aged 40 to 55 with HTLV-1-associated myelopathy (HAM/TSP).

This clonotype was observed at least ten times. The chain combines TRBV5-6 with TRBJ1-3; D gene unclear. With 2 bases removed from V and 0 bases from J, the gap between germline ends came to 9 bases. The CDR3 has 15 amino acids. Per the germline V gene, CDR1 is SGHDT and CDR2 is YYEEEE. The CDR3 DNA sequence: TGTGCCAGCAGCTTCGGACCTTCCTCTGGAAACACCATATATTTT. Protein: CASSFGPSSGNTIYF.

This clonotype has ten or more counts. The chain recombines TRBV27 with TRBJ2-2; TRBD2 matches at 7 bases. After removal of 5 bases from V and 3 bases from J, the junction contained 6 bases not matched to a gene. The germline CDR1 and CDR2 sequences are MNHEY and SMNVEV (reference sequence). The CDR3 covers 15 residues. The CDR3 is CASSTTGLHTGELFF. The CDR3 DNA follows: TGTGCCAGCAGTACGACGGGACTACACACCGGGGAGCTGTTTTTT.

The chain employs TRBV28 and TRBJ2-2; the match to TRBD2 covers 11 bases. Germline V gives CDR1 MDHEN, CDR2 SYDVKM. V dropped 8 bases and J dropped 9; count of bases not matched to a gene: 5. This CDR3 is 13 amino acids long. CDR3 bases: TGTGCCAGCTATAGCGGGGGGGCCCGGGAGCTGTTTTTT. This codes for CASYSGGARELFF.

At least ten counts were recorded for this clonotype. The chain combines TRBV12-3 or TRBV12-4 with TRBJ1-1; D might be TRBD1 (5 bases). This CDR3 comprises 12 residues. V lost 6 bases and J 10 bases, leaving 15 bases between the germline ends. CDR3: CASSQDTSRAFF. The DNA for the CDR3 is TGTGCCAGCAGCCAGGACACTTCCCGAGCTTTCTTT.

On this clonotype: A much larger clone differs by one base, so this may be a read error. This chain uses TRBV6-6 with TRBJ2-7; D remains ambiguous. The CDR3 length is 11 residues. V was trimmed by 8 bases and J by 0 bases, leaving 5 bases between them. Per germline, CDR1 MNHNY and CDR2 SVGAGI (reference sequence). Here the CDR3 reads CASGPSYEQYF. The CDR3, as DNA: TGTGCCAGCGGTCCCTCCTACGAGCAGTACTTC.

This clonotype was counted at least ten times. The rearrangement joins TRBV29-1 to TRBJ2-5; D unresolved. The CDR3 totals 11 residues. Per the germline V gene, CDR1 is SQVTM and CDR2 is ANQGSEA. Trimming removed 6 bases at V and 2 bases at J, with 7 bases between. CDR3 region: CSVLEQETQYF. The CDR3 DNA reads TGCAGCGTCTTGGAGCAAGAGACCCAGTACTTC.

This rearrangement joins TRBV12-3 or TRBV12-4 to TRBJ1-5, with 9 bases matching TRBD1. This CDR3 has 15 residues. J gave up 3 bases and V 4 bases, and 4 bases lay outside the gene matches. The CDR3 sequence is CASSSTGGLNQPQHF. Here the CDR3 DNA reads TGTGCCAGCAGTTCCACAGGGGGCCTCAATCAGCCCCAGCATTTT.

This clonotype was seen repeatedly, ten times or more. This sequence joins TRBV6-2 or TRBV6-3 and TRBJ2-1; TRBD2 matches at 10 bases. After removal of 6 bases from V and 4 bases from J, the junction contained 3 bases not matched to a gene. Germline CDR1 reads MNHEY; CDR2 reads SVGEGT. This CDR3 is 14 amino acids long. CDR3 sequence: CASRASGGYNEQFF. The CDR3 nucleotides read TGTGCCAGCAGGGCTAGCGGGGGTTACAATGAGCAGTTCTTC.

In its sample, this clonotype was seen many times. The chain combines TRBV12-3 or TRBV12-4 with TRBJ1-2; 7 bases fit TRBD1. The V gene end was trimmed by 2 bases and the J gene end by 6 bases; junction bases not matched to a gene: 6. The CDR3 spans 14 residues. The CDR3 DNA sequence: TGTGCCAGCAGTTTAACCCGGGACAGCCATGGCTACACCTTC. It yields the protein CASSLTRDSHGYTF.

This clonotype appeared many times. The chain couples TRBV29-1 to TRBJ2-7, with D perhaps matching TRBD1 (6 bases). In germline, CDR1 is SQVTM, CDR2 ANQGSEA. Between the trimmed V and J ends, which lost 4 bases and 3 bases, there was a span of 10 bases. The CDR3 spans 12 residues. As DNA, the CDR3 is TGCAGCGTTGGGGACACCAACTACGAGCAGTACTTC. Amino acids: CSVGDTNYEQYF.

This clonotype was counted at least ten times. The rearrangement joins TRBV2 to TRBJ2-3; TRBD2 matches at 11 bases. V shed 4 bases and J 5 bases; nucleotides not matched to a gene: 5. The CDR3 runs to 15 residues. Looked up from germline, CDR1 is SNHLY and CDR2 is FYNNEI. CDR3 sequence: CASSVAGGRGDTQYF. The CDR3 bases are TGTGCCAGCAGTGTAGCGGGGGGGCGTGGAGATACGCAGTATTTT.

V is TRBV19 and J is TRBJ1-5; TRBD1 matches at 8 bases. Germline lookup yields CDR1 LNHDA and CDR2 SQIVND (reference sequence). Trimming cost V 4 bases and J 4 bases; bases outside gene matches: 3. The CDR3 contains 14 residues. CDR3 DNA sequence: TGTGCCAGTAGTACAACAGGGGGTAATCAGCCCCAGCATTTT. Encoded protein: CASSTTGGNQPQHF.

The sample holds many counts of this clonotype. The V call is TRBV21-1, the J call TRBJ2-1; the D call of TRBD2 is as the table states it, not checked on the DNA. TRBV21-1 represents a pseudogene. This CDR3 contains 11 residues. The chain's CDR3 is CASSSGTRGFF. The CDR3 DNA is TGTGCCAGCAGCTCCGGGACTAGGGGGTTCTTC.

The V and J genes are TRBV11-2 and TRBJ2-2; tentatively, D is TRBD1 or TRBD2 (6 bases each). The CDR3 contains 14 residues. V was clipped by 4 bases and J by 9 bases, with 15 bases between them. Germline CDR1 and CDR2: SGHAT and FQNNGV. The CDR3 nucleotides read TGTGCCAGCAGCTCGGGGACGGGGGCCAGGGAGCTGTTTTTT. Protein: CASSSGTGARELFF.

This clonotype was detected ten times or more. CDR3 sequence (DNA): TGCAGTGTGGATAGGGTGGGAGAGACCCAGTACTTC. The encoded protein is CSVDRVGETQYF. The rearrangement joins TRBV20-1 to TRBJ2-5; D not certain. The CDR3 has 12 amino acids. The germline CDR1 and CDR2 sequences are DFQATT and SNEGSKA (reference sequence). V was cut by 7 bases and J by 4 bases, with 13 bases left in between.

The table lists this clonotype with many counts. J is TRBJ2-3 and V is TRBV30, with D possibly matching TRBD1 (6 bases). Trimming stripped 4 bases from V and 2 bases from J, with 16 bases between. Germline V CDR1 and CDR2: GTSNPN, SVGIG (reference sequence). The CDR3 consists of 15 residues. CDR3 sequence: CAWMSRGIVTDTQYF. The DNA for the CDR3 is TGTGCCTGGATGTCCAGGGGAATAGTCACAGATACGCAGTATTTT.

This clonotype occurred many times. This CDR3 reads CASSLEGSSGETQYF. CDR3 nucleotides: TGCGCCAGCAGCTTGGAGGGCAGTTCCGGGGAGACCCAGTACTTC. The rearrangement joins TRBV5-1 to TRBJ2-5; D unresolved. Trimming removed 0 bases from V and 5 bases from J, with 14 bases in between. This CDR3 has 15 amino acids. The germline CDR1 and CDR2 sequences are SGHRS and YFSETQ.

There are many counts of this clonotype. The CDR3 DNA reads TGTGCCAGCAGCCAAGATGGCAAGGGGCGTGAAAAACTGTTTTTT. Its translation: CASSQDGKGREKLFF. V and J are TRBV4-2 and TRBJ1-4, with D tentatively TRBD1 (5 bases). From germline, CDR1 is LGHNA and CDR2 YNFKEQ. Trimming removed 0 bases from V and 7 bases from J, with 12 bases in between. The CDR3 sequence is 15 residues long.

This clonotype was seen ten or more times. V gene TRBV7-2 combines with J gene TRBJ2-7; D possibly corresponds to TRBD2 (5 bases). This CDR3 contains 15 residues. The V gene lost 5 bases and the J gene lost 4 bases, with 18 bases spanning the gap. CDR1 is SGHTA, CDR2 FQGNSA, per germline. CDR3 coding DNA: TGTGCCAGCAGCCCCCGCGGCCTAGCCGCTTACGAGCAGTACTTC. It yields the protein CASSPRGLAAYEQYF.

This clonotype was seen at least ten times. DNA for the CDR3: TGTGCCAGCAGTTTCCGATCTAGCGGGAGCTCCTACAATGAGCAGTTCTTC. It codes for CASSFRSSGSSYNEQFF. The genes are TRBV12-3 or TRBV12-4 and TRBJ2-1, with 10 positions matching TRBD2. The CDR3 loop spans 17 amino acids. The junction had 5 bases not matched to a gene; V was cut back by 3 bases and J by 0 bases.

The table lists this clonotype with many counts. The V gene is TRBV6-1, the J gene TRBJ2-3; 9 bases align to TRBD2. The germline V gene has CDR1 MNHNS and CDR2 SASEGT. This CDR3 comprises 14 residues. Losses at the gene ends were 7 bases for V and 2 bases for J; bases not matched to a gene: 4. CDR3 sequence: CASIVAGDTDTQYF. The CDR3, as DNA: TGTGCCAGCATCGTAGCGGGGGACACAGATACGCAGTATTTT.

This clonotype was picked up many times. The chain joins TRBV10-1 to TRBJ2-1, with 10 nucleotides matching TRBD1. Germline loops: CDR1 WNHNN, CDR2 SYGVQD (reference sequence). The CDR3 is 13 amino acids. Unmatched junction bases numbered 6, after V lost 6 bases and J lost 10 bases. CDR3 loop: CASRKGQGGEQFF. Written as DNA, the CDR3 is TGCGCCAGCAGGAAAGGACAGGGGGGCGAGCAGTTCTTC.

At least ten counts were recorded for this clonotype. The chain employs TRBV5-1 and TRBJ1-2, with 7 nucleotides matching TRBD1. Trimming removed 2 bases from V and 0 bases from J; junction bases left unmatched: 7. The CDR3 is made up of 16 amino acids. Germline V gene lookup returns CDR1 SGHRS and CDR2 YFSETQ. The chain's CDR3 is CASSFGFQGANYGYTF. In DNA form, the CDR3 reads TGCGCCAGCAGCTTCGGTTTTCAGGGGGCTAACTATGGCTACACCTTC.

This clonotype was found many times. This rearrangement joins TRBV20-1 to TRBJ1-1; weak D call: TRBD1 (5 bases). Germline loops: CDR1 DFQATT, CDR2 SNEGSKA (reference sequence). CDR3 length: 12 residues. V was trimmed by 6 bases and J by 3 bases, leaving 11 bases between them. CDR3: CSANEGYTEAFF. The CDR3 nucleotides read TGCAGTGCGAATGAGGGGTACACTGAAGCTTTCTTT.

This clonotype was seen ten or more times. The V and J genes are TRBV4-1 and TRBJ1-1; maybe TRBD1 (5 bases). There are 14 residues in the CDR3. From germline, CDR1 is MGHRA and CDR2 YSYEKL. Trimming shortened V by 4 bases and J by 5 bases, and 14 bases separated the two germline ends. The CDR3 sequence: CASSPLSGGTEAFF. The CDR3 nucleotides read TGCGCCAGCAGCCCTTTATCCGGGGGTACTGAAGCTTTCTTT.

At least ten counts were recorded for this clonotype. V gene TRBV7-2 combines with J gene TRBJ1-6; possible D gene TRBD1, 6 bases. The CDR3 has 14 residues. The germline V gene encodes CDR1 SGHTA and CDR2 FQGNSA. V was shortened by 3 bases and J by 8 bases, with 11 bases between the two germline ends. The CDR3 DNA follows: TGTGCCAGCAGCTTCTCGGGGGCGCATTCACCCCTCCACTTT. The encoded protein is CASSFSGAHSPLHF.

This clonotype appeared many times. V usage is TRBV29-1 and J usage is TRBJ1-1; 11 bases match TRBD1. The CDR3 is 12 residues long. Per the germline V gene, CDR1 is SQVTM and CDR2 is ANQGSEA. The trim removed 7 bases at V and 4 bases at J, leaving 2 bases unmatched. This CDR3 reads CSGGQGGTEAFF. The CDR3 DNA sequence: TGCAGCGGGGGACAGGGGGGCACTGAAGCTTTCTTT.